This T cell receptor beta chain appears in the sequencing data of a study of cytomegalovirus exposure and HLA in healthy donors. Primers: 60 Vbeta forward and 13 Jbeta reverse. Clones were read by immunoSEQ multiplex PCR, and TCRdb kept only the in-frame ones, dropping some. This sample carries around 220,000 clones, roughly four fifths of them seen once, and the ten largest clones take about 1.4%. This receptor was taken from a girl aged 10 to 17 in good health and CMV-seronegative. Sequenced sample: PBMCs.

The CDR3 here is CASSSDSIVDTQYF. The CDR3 DNA sequence: TGTGCCAGCAGTTCCGACAGTATCGTAGATACGCAGTATTTT. V gene TRBV6-5 combines with J gene TRBJ2-3; possibly TRBD1 for D (5 bases). Per germline, CDR1 MNHEY and CDR2 SVGAGI. Trimming pared 4 bases from V and 5 bases from J, leaving 13 bases between. This CDR3 region has 14 residues.